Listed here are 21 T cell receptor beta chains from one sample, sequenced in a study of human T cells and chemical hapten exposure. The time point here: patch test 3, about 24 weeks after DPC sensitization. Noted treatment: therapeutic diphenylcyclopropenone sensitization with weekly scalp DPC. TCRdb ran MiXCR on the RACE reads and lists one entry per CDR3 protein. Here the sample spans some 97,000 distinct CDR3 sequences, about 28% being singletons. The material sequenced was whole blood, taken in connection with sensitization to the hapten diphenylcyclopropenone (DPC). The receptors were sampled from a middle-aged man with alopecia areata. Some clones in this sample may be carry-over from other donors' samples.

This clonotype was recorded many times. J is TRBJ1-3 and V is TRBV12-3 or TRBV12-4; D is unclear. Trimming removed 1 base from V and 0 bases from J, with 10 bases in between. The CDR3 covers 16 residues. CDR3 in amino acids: CASSLGVQISGNTIYF. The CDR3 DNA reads TGTGCCAGCAGTTTAGGGGTTCAAATCTCTGGAAACACCATATATTTT.

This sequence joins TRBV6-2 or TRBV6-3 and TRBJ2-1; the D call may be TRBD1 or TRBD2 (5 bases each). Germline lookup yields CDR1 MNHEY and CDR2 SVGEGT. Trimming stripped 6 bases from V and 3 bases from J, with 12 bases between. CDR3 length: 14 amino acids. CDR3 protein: CASSSGPFYNEQFF. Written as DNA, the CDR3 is TGTGCCAGCAGCTCGGGACCCTTCTACAATGAGCAGTTCTTC.

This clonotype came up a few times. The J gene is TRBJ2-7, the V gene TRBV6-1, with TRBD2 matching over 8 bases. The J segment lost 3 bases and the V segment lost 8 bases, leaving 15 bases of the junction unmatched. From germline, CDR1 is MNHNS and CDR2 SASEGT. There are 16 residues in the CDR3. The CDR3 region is CASCLPGGGSNYEQYF. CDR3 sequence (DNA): TGTGCCAGCTGCCTCCCCGGGGGGGGTTCGAACTACGAGCAGTACTTC.

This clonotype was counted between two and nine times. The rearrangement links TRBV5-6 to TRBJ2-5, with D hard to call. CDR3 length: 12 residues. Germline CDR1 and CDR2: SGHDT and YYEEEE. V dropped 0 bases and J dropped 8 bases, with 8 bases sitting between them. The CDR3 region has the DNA TGTGCCAGCAGCTTGGGGCCCGTCACCCAGTACTTC. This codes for CASSLGPVTQYF.

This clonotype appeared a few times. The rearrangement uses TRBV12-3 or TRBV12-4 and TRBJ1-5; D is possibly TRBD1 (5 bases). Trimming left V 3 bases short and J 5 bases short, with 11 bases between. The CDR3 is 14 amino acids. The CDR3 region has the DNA TGTGCCAGCAGTTTGGGGCAGGAAGATCAGCCCCAGCATTTT. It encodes CASSLGQEDQPQHF.

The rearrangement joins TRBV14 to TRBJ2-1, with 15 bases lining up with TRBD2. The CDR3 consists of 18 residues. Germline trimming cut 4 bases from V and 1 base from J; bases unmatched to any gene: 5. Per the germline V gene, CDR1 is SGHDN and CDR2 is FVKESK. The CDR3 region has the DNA TGTGCCAGCAGCCCCCTGGGACTAGCGGGAGGTTCCTACAATGAGCAGTTCTTC. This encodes CASSPLGLAGGSYNEQFF.

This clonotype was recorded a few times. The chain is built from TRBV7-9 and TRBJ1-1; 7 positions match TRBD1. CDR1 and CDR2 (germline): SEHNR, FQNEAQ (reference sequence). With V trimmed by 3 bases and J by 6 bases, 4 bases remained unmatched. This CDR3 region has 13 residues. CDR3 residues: CASSFGQDSEAFF. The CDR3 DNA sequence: TGTGCCAGCAGCTTCGGACAGGACTCTGAAGCTTTCTTT.

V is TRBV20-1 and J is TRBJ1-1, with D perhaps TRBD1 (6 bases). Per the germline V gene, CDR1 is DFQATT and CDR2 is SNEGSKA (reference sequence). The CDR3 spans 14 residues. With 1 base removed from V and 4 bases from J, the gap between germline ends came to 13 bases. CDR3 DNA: TGCAGTGCTAGAGGGGGACAATCGGGCACTGAAGCTTTCTTT. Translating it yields CSARGGQSGTEAFF.

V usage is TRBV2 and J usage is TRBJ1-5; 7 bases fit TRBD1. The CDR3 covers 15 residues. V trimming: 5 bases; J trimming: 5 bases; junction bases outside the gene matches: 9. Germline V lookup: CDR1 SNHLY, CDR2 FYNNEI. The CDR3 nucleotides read TGTGCCAGCAGTCCTGACAGGGCGAGGGATCAGCCCCAGCATTTT. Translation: CASSPDRARDQPQHF.

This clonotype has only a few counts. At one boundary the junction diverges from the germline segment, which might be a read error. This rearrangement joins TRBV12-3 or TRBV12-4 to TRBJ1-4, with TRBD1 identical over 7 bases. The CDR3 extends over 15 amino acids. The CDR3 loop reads CASSLGGSGNEKLFF. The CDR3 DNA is TGTGCCAGCAGCTTAGGGGGCTCGGGTAATGAAAAACTGTTTTTT.

In DNA form, the CDR3 reads TGTGCCAGCAGCTATCACGACAGGGCCAACACTGAAGCTTTCTTT. It is translated as CASSYHDRANTEAFF. The J gene is TRBJ1-1, the V gene TRBV7-9; 7 nucleotides agree with TRBD1. V was clipped by 4 bases and J by 2 bases; unmatched bases: 7. Looked up from germline, CDR1 is SEHNR and CDR2 is FQNEAQ (reference sequence). This CDR3 has 15 residues.

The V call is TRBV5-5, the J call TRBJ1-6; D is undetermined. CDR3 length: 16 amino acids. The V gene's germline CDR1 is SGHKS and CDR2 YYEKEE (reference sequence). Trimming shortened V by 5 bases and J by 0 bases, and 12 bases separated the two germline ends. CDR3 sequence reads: CASRAGRSSYNSPLHF. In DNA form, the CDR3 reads TGTGCCAGCAGGGCGGGCAGGAGCTCCTATAATTCACCCCTCCACTTT. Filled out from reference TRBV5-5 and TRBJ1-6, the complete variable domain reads DAGVTQSPTHLIKTRGQQVTLRCSPISGHKSVSWYQQVLGQGPQFIFQYYEKEERGRGNFPDRFSARQFPNYSSELNVNALLLGDSALYLCASRAGRSSYNSPLHFGNGTRLTVT.

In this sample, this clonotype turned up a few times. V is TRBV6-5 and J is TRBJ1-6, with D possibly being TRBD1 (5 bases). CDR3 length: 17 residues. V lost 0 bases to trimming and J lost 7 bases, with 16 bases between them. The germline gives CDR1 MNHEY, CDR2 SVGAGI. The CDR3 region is CASSYSARGGRNSPLHF. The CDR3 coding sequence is TGTGCCAGCAGTTACTCGGCGAGGGGAGGGAGAAATTCACCCCTCCACTTT.

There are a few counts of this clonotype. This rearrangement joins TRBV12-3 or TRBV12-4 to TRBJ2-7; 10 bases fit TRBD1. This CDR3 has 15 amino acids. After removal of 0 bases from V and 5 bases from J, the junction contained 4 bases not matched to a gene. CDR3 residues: CASSLAPGQGHEQYF. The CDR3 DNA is TGTGCCAGCAGTTTAGCTCCGGGACAGGGGCACGAGCAGTACTTC.

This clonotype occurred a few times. In nucleotides, the CDR3 is TGTGCCAGCAGGATTCATGAGGGATCCGAGCAGTACTTC. Its translation is CASRIHEGSEQYF. J is TRBJ2-7 and V is TRBV28, with D perhaps matching TRBD2 (5 bases). The CDR3 covers 13 residues. Germline V gene sequence: CDR1 MDHEN, CDR2 SYDVKM. Trimming cost V 6 bases and J 6 bases, with 15 bases left between them.

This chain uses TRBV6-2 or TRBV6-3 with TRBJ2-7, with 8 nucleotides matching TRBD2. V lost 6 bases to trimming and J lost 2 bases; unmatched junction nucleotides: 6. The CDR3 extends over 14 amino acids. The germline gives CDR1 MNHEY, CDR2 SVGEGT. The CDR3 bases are TGTGCCAGCAGCCTTAGCGGGAAGCCCTACGAGCAGTACTTC. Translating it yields CASSLSGKPYEQYF.

CDR3 protein: CASSFGVDQPQHF. The CDR3, as DNA: TGTGCCAGCAGCTTCGGGGTAGACCAGCCCCAGCATTTT. This chain connects TRBV5-5 to TRBJ1-5; D not resolved. The CDR3 totals 13 residues. With 2 bases removed from V and 7 bases from J, the gap between germline ends came to 10 bases. Germline CDR1 and CDR2: SGHKS and YYEKEE (reference sequence). Full variable domain (missing parts from reference TRBV5-5 and TRBJ1-5): DAGVTQSPTHLIKTRGQQVTLRCSPISGHKSVSWYQQVLGQGPQFIFQYYEKEERGRGNFPDRFSARQFPNYSSELNVNALLLGDSALYLCASSFGVDQPQHFGDGTRLSIL.

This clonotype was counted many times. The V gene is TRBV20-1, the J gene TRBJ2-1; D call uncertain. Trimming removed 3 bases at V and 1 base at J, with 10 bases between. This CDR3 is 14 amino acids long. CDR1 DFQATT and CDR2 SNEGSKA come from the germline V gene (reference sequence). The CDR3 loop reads CSASGWRSYNEQFF. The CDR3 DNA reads TGCAGTGCTAGCGGGTGGCGGTCCTACAATGAGCAGTTCTTC.

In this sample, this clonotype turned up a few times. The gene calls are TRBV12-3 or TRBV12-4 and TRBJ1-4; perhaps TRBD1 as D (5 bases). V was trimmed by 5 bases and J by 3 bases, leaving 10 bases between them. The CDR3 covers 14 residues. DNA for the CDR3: TGTGCCAGCAGTCCAGGGCTGGCTAATGAAAAACTGTTTTTT. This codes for CASSPGLANEKLFF.

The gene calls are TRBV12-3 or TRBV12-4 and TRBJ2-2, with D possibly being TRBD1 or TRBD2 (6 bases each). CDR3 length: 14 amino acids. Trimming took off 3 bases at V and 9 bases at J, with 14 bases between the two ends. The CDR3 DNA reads TGTGCCAGCAGTTTCCCCGGGGGCAACAGGGAGCTGTTTTTT. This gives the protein CASSFPGGNRELFF.

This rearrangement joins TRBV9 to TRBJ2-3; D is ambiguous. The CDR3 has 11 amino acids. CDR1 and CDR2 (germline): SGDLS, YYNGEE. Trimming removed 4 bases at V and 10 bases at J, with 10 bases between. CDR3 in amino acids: CASSNSESQYF. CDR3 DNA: TGTGCCAGCAGCAACAGTGAGTCGCAGTATTTT.